This TCR beta chain derives from a study of cytotoxic CD8 clonotypes in ibrutinib-treated CLL. Points from the study as a whole: Clonality grew at ibrutinib response; at progression, it decreased back toward baseline.

On this clone itself: Its cognate antigen is unknown.

The data were produced by immunoSEQ multiplex PCR, yet TCRdb's version contains in-frame clones alone and is incomplete. This sample has some 140,000 clones, with 70% to 80% found just once. The germline V gene has CDR1 SGHDT and CDR2 YYEEEE. The CDR3 has 15 residues. Sequences were derived from PBMCs, sampled after 12 months of ibrutinib treatment. The TCR sequence derives from a human donor with chronic lymphocytic leukemia. The V call is TRBV5-6, the J call TRBJ2-5, with D perhaps TRBD1 or TRBD2 (5 bases each). The DNA end favors TRBJ2-7, so the J call may be wrong. The CDR3: CASSRHGDPRNEQYF. The DNA of the CDR3 is TGTGCCAGCAGCCGACATGGGGACCCTCGGAACGAGCAGTACTTC.